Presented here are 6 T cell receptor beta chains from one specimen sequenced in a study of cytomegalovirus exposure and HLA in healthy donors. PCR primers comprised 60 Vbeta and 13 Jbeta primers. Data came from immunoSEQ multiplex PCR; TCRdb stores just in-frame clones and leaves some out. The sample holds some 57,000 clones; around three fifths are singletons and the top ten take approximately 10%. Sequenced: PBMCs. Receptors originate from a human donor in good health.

CDR3 bases: TGCGCCAGCAGCTCCCCGGGCAGGGAAGGAAACACCATATATTTT. Translated, it gives CASSSPGREGNTIYF. The chain is built from TRBV5-1 and TRBJ1-3; possible D gene TRBD1, 5 bases. From germline, CDR1 is SGHRS and CDR2 YFSETQ. Trimming stripped 3 bases from V and 4 bases from J, with 14 bases between. This CDR3 has 15 amino acids.

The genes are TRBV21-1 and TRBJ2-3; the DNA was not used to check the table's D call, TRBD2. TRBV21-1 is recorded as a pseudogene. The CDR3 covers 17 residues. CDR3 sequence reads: CASSKGTGRRKTDTQYF. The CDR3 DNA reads TGTGCCAGCAGCAAAGGGACGGGCCGGAGGAAGACAGATACGCAGTATTTT.

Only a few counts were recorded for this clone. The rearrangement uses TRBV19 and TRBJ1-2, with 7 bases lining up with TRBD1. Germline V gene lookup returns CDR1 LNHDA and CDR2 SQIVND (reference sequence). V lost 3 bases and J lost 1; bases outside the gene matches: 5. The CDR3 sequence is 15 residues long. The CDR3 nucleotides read TGTGCCAGTAGTATCGGGACAGCGATTAACTATGGCTACACCTTC. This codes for CASSIGTAINYGYTF.

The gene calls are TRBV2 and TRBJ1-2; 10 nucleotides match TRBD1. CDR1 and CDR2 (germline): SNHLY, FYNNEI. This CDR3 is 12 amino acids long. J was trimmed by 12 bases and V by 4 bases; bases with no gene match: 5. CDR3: CASSGQGAYNTF. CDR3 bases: TGTGCCAGCAGTGGACAGGGGGCCTACAACACCTTC.

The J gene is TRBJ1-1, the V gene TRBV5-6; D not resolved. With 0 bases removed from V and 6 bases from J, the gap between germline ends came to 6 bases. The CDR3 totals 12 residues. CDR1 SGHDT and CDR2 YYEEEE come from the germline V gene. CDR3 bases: TGTGCCAGCAGCTTGGTCTCGGCTGAAGCTTTCTTT. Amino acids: CASSLVSAEAFF. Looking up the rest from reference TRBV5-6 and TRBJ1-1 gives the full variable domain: DAGVTQSPTHLIKTRGQQVTLRCSPKSGHDTVSWYQQALGQGPQFIFQYYEEEERQRGNFPDRFSGHQFPNYSSELNVNALLLGDSALYLCASSLVSAEAFFGQGTRLTVV.

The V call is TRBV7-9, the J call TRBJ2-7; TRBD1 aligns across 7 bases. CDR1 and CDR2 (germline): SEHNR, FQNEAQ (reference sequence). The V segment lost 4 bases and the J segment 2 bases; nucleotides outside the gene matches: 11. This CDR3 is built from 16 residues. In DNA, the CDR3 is TGTGCCAGCAGCTCTCACCAGGGGGACAGCACCTACGAGCAGTACTTC. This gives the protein CASSSHQGDSTYEQYF.